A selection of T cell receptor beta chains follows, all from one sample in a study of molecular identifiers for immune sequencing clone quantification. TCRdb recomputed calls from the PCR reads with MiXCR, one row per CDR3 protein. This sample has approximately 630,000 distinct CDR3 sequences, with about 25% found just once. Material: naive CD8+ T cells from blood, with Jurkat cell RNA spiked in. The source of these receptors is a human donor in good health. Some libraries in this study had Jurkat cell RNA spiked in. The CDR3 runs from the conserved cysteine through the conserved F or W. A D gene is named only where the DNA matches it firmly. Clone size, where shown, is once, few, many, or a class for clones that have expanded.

TGCAGCGTTGAAGGTCTGGCAGTAGGCACAGATACGCGGTATTTT | CSVEGLAVGTDTRYF | TRBV29-1 | NA | few | TRBJ2-3
TGTGCCAGTAGTATAGTCCCGGGAGGCACAGATACGCAGTATTTT | CASSIVPGGTDTQYF | TRBV19 | NA | NA | TRBJ2-3
TGCGTAGGGACCGGCGGGGCTGAAGCTTTCTTT | CVGTGGAEAFF | TRBV20-1 | NA | many | TRBJ1-1
TGTGCCACTCGACAGACAGACTCTGGAAACACCATATATTTT | CATRQTDSGNTIYF | TRBV7-9 | NA | many | TRBJ1-3
TGTGCCAGCAGCCGACTGGAGGGTTCCACTGAAGCTTTCTTT | CASSRLEGSTEAFF | TRBV3-1 | NA | many | TRBJ1-1
TGTGCCAGCAGTTGGGGGACTAGCGGCAGTGGGGAGACCCAGTACTTC | CASSWGTSGSGETQYF | TRBV6-5 | TRBD2 | few | TRBJ2-5
TGTGCCAGCAGAACATGGGGCGGGGGGGCCCCCCACCAAGAGACCCAGTACTTC | CASRTWGGGAPHQETQYF | TRBV11-2 | TRBD2 | NA | TRBJ2-5
TGTGCCAGCAGCTTCCCGGGACAGTTACAAGAGACCCAGTACTTC | CASSFPGQLQETQYF | TRBV7-9 | TRBD1 | many | TRBJ2-5
TGTGCCAGCAGTTACTCGGTCCGCCCCTACGAGCAGTACTTC | CASSYSVRPYEQYF | TRBV6-5 | NA | many | TRBJ2-7
TGTGCCACTCAGGGAGATACGCAGTATTTT | CATQGDTQYF | TRBV28 | NA | many | TRBJ2-3
TGTGCCAGTAGTGCTCCAGGGACTGGGGCCGACGTCCTGACTTTC | CASSAPGTGADVLTF | TRBV19 | NA | NA | TRBJ2-6
TGCAGCGTATATTTCTCTGGGGCCAACGTCCTGACTTTC | CSVYFSGANVLTF | TRBV29-1 | NA | many | TRBJ2-6
TGTGCCAGCAGTCCTCCTTCTAGCGGGAGTGCAAATGAGCAGTTCTTC | CASSPPSSGSANEQFF | TRBV9 | TRBD2 | few | TRBJ2-1
TGTGCCAGCAGGGAGGGACAGGGCACTGAAGCTTTCTTT | CASREGQGTEAFF | TRBV25-1 | TRBD1 | NA | TRBJ1-1
TGTGCCAGCAGTTTAGGCCGGGTTGGGGAGCAGTTCTTC | CASSLGRVGEQFF | TRBV12-3/TRBV12-4 | NA | NA | TRBJ2-1
TGTGCCAGCAGCTCGAATAGGGACAGCTCCTACGAGCAGTACTTC | CASSSNRDSSYEQYF | TRBV7-9 | TRBD1 | many | TRBJ2-7
TGCGCCAGCAGCCACCTAGCGGGGGACTCATACAATGAGCAGTTCTTC | CASSHLAGDSYNEQFF | TRBV4-1 | TRBD2 | few | TRBJ2-1
TGTGCCAGCAGTTACGTCGGGACGAACACTGAAGCTTTCTTT | CASSYVGTNTEAFF | TRBV6-2/TRBV6-3 | NA | few | TRBJ1-1
TGCAGCGTCTCGGGGTTCGTGAACACTGAAGCTTTCTTT | CSVSGFVNTEAFF | TRBV29-1 | NA | many | TRBJ1-1
TGTGCCAGCAGTTCCGGGACAGGGCCCAACTATGGCTACACCTTC | CASSSGTGPNYGYTF | TRBV6-5 | TRBD1 | NA | TRBJ1-2
TGTGCCACCAGCAGAAGGGACAGGGCGACTGAAGCTTTCTTT | CATSRRDRATEAFF | TRBV15 | TRBD1 | many | TRBJ1-1
TGCGCCAGCAGCGAGGACAGGGATCTTCGCGAGCAGTACTTC | CASSEDRDLREQYF | TRBV5-1 | TRBD1 | NA | TRBJ2-7
TGTGCCAGCAGTCGACGACAGGGGAAAGGTGCTGAAGCTTTCTTT | CASSRRQGKGAEAFF | TRBV2 | TRBD1 | many | TRBJ1-1
TGTGCCAGCAGCCAAGAGGGGGCTAGCACAGATACGCAGTATTTT | CASSQEGASTDTQYF | TRBV3-1 | NA | NA | TRBJ2-3
TGTGCCAGCAGCGACACTAGGTTCGATACGCAGTATTTT | CASSDTRFDTQYF | TRBV9 | NA | NA | TRBJ2-3
TGCGCCAGCAGCCGAGATCCGGGACAAAGCTATGGCTACACCTTC | CASSRDPGQSYGYTF | TRBV4-1 | NA | many | TRBJ1-2
TGCGCCAGCAGCCAAGATTTTCCAGGGGGGGGAACAGATACGCAGTATTTT | CASSQDFPGGGTDTQYF | TRBV4-3 | NA | NA | TRBJ2-3
TGTGCCAGCAGCTTAGACAGGGTCGGTAATAACTATGGCTACACCTTC | CASSLDRVGNNYGYTF | TRBV7-9 | NA | few | TRBJ1-2
TGTGCCAGCAGCTACGGGACTAGCGGAAACTACAATGAGCAGTTCTTC | CASSYGTSGNYNEQFF | TRBV7-6 | TRBD2 | NA | TRBJ2-1
TGTGCCAGTAGTATTTCTTTGGGGACCAAGGTCGCCCAGTACTTC | CASSISLGTKVAQYF | TRBV19 | NA | few | TRBJ2-5
TGTGCCAGCAGTTTAATGGCCGGGACAGGGGTCAATGAGCAGTTCTTC | CASSLMAGTGVNEQFF | TRBV27 | TRBD1 | few | TRBJ2-1
TGTGCCAGCAGCCAAGATGATGGCAGGGTGCGGGGCTACACCTTC | CASSQDDGRVRGYTF | TRBV4-2 | NA | few | TRBJ1-2
TGTGCCAGCAGCCTACCACACAGGGAAAACACCGGGGAGCTGTTTTTT | CASSLPHRENTGELFF | TRBV7-9 | NA | NA | TRBJ2-2
TGTGCCAGCAGCGTCGGGGGCGACTATGGCTACACCTTC | CASSVGGDYGYTF | TRBV9 | NA | few | TRBJ1-2
TGTGCCAGCAGCCGATACACCTACGAGCAGTACTTC | CASSRYTYEQYF | TRBV7-9 | NA | NA | TRBJ2-7
TGCAGTGCTAGAGATCGAGGAGACAGGGGGTGGCAAGAGACCCAGTACTTC | CSARDRGDRGWQETQYF | TRBV20-1 | TRBD1 | many | TRBJ2-5
TGCAGTGCTGCCGGGACTAGCGCGTACGAGCAGTACTTC | CSAAGTSAYEQYF | TRBV20-1 | TRBD2 | many | TRBJ2-7
TGTGCCAGCAGCTTTTGGGGACAAGTGACAGATACGCAGTATTTT | CASSFWGQVTDTQYF | TRBV7-2 | NA | many | TRBJ2-3
TGTGCCAGCAGTCTCGTAGCGGGAGGGCCTTCAGATACGCAGTATTTT | CASSLVAGGPSDTQYF | TRBV28 | TRBD2 | many | TRBJ2-3
TGTGCCTGGGCTAAAAGCAGGGGAAGGACTGAAGCTTTCTTT | CAWAKSRGRTEAFF | TRBV30 | NA | NA | TRBJ1-1